This T cell receptor (beta chain) was identified in a study of cytomegalovirus exposure and HLA in healthy donors. The PCR ran on 60 Vbeta and 13 Jbeta primers. The data were produced by immunoSEQ multiplex PCR, yet TCRdb's version contains in-frame clones alone and is incomplete. The table for this sample gives roughly 82,000 clones. This TCR was sampled from a woman aged 55 to 70 in good health and CMV-seronegative. The sample taken for sequencing was PBMCs.

CDR3 DNA sequence: TGTGCCAGCAGCCAAGCGGGAGGGAGCTCCTACGAGCAGTACTTC. Translating it yields CASSQAGGSSYEQYF. The chain has TRBV4-2 and TRBJ2-7, with 8 bases fitting TRBD2. The V segment lost 1 base and the J segment 0 bases; nucleotides outside the gene matches: 2. CDR1 and CDR2 from the germline V gene are LGHNA and YNFKEQ. This CDR3 has 15 amino acids.